This TCR beta chain was retrieved from a study of PD-L1 blockade in urothelial cancer. Study in general: It was at 3 weeks (second dose) and 6 weeks after treatment start that blood was analyzed. Study results and caveats: By 3 weeks, tumor-associated blood clones had expanded more in durable-benefit patients. Lower than median blood TCR clonality before treatment predicted better survival.

This sample's time point: pretreatment peripheral blood. On this clone: The antigen is not known.

The protocol was immunoSEQ multiplex PCR, while the TCRdb copy is restricted to in-frame clones and leaves out a portion. The sample records over 35,000 clones, about 89% being singletons. Germline trimming cut 3 bases from V and 4 bases from J; bases unmatched to any gene: 15. Germline V gene sequence: CDR1 SGHVS, CDR2 FQNEAQ. The CDR3 has 20 amino acids. The TCR sequence derives from a woman aged 55-69 years with urothelial cancer. The chain links TRBV7-8 to TRBJ2-6, with 10 bases matching TRBD1. Source: PBMCs, taken around atezolizumab (anti-PD-L1) treatment. Here the CDR3 reads CASSFWVGTGDSSGANVLTF. DNA of the CDR3: TGTGCCAGCAGCTTTTGGGTCGGGACAGGGGATTCGTCCGGGGCCAACGTCCTGACTTTC. The variable domain in full, completed from reference TRBV7-8 and TRBJ2-6, reads GAGVSQSPRYKVAKRGQDVALRCDPISGHVSLFWYQQALGQGPEFLTYFQNEAQLDKSGLPSDRFFAERPEGSVSTLKIQRTQQEDSAVYLCASSFWVGTGDSSGANVLTFGAGSRLTVL.